This T cell receptor beta chain was observed in a study of blood T cell repertoires in COVID-19. About the research overall: Acute and convalescent COVID-19 specimens originated in the United States, Italy and Spain. The analysed material was cDNA or gDNA that came from T cells, B-cell-depleted T cells, or PBMCs.

CDR1 is WSHSY and CDR2 is SAAADI in the germline V gene. V lost 0 bases and J lost 0; bases outside the gene matches: 7. The CDR3 totals 17 residues. Produced via immunoSEQ multiplex PCR; TCRdb's table is partial and in-frame only. The repertoire consists of roughly 96,000 clones, with about 81% occurring once and the leading ten covering roughly 4%. This TCR was recovered from a man between 60 and 70 years old with acute or convalescent COVID-19. The chain joins TRBV10-2 to TRBJ2-5, with TRBD2 identical over 7 bases. The sequenced material came from peripheral blood. DNA for the CDR3: TGCGCCAGCAGTGAGTCGGCGGGAGCACTGTACCAAGAGACCCAGTACTTC. This sequence encodes CASSESAGALYQETQYF.